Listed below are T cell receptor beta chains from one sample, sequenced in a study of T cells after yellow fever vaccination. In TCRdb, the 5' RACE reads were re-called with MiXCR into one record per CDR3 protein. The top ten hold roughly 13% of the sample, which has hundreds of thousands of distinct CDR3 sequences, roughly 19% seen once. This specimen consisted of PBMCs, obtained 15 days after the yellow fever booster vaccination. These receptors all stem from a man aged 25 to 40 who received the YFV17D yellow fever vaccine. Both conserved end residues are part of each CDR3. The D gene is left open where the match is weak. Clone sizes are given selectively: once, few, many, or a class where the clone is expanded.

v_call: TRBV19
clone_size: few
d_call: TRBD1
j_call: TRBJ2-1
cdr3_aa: CASMWTGLTNEQFF
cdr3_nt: TGTGCCAGTATGTGGACAGGGTTGACCAATGAGCAGTTCTTC

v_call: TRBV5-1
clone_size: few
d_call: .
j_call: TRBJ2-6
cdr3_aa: CASSFLGRTGANVLTF
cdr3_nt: TGCGCCAGCAGCTTCTTGGGCAGGACTGGGGCCAACGTCCTGACTTTC

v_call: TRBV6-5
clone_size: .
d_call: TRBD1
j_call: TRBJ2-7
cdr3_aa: CASSYSQGPYEQYF
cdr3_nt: TGTGCCAGCAGTTACTCACAGGGGCCGTACGAGCAGTACTTC

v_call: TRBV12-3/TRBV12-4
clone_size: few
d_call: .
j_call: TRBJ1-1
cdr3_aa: CASSLGGVDTEAFF
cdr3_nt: TGTGCCAGCAGTTTAGGGGGGGTAGACACTGAAGCTTTCTTT

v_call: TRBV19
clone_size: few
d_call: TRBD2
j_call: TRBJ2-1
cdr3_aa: CASSILIRESSGSVYNEQFF
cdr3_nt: TGTGCCAGTAGTATCCTGATACGGGAGTCTAGCGGGAGTGTCTACAATGAGCAGTTCTTC

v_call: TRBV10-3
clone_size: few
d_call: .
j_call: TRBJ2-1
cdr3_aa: CAISGGPEQFF
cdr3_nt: TGTGCCATCAGCGGTGGACCCGAGCAGTTCTTC

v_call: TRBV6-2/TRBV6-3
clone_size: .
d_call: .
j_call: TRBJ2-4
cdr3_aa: CASSNGRTGYF
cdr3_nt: TGTGCCAGCAGCAATGGGCGTACAGGGTACTTC

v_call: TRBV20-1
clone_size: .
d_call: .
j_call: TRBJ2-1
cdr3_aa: CSARDLVNEQFF
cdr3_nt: TGCAGTGCTAGAGATCTGGTAAATGAGCAGTTCTTC

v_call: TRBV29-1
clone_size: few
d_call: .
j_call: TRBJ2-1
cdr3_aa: CSIPGWAYNEQFF
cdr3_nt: TGCAGCATCCCCGGGTGGGCTTACAATGAGCAGTTCTTC

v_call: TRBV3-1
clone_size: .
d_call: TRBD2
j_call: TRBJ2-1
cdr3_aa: CASSQDIAGGGNEQFF
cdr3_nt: TGTGCCAGCAGCCAAGATATAGCGGGAGGAGGCAATGAGCAGTTCTTC

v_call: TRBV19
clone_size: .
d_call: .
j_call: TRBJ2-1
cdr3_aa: CASSPTRDGPQFF
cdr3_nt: TGTGCCAGTAGCCCGACTAGGGACGGACCCCAGTTCTTC

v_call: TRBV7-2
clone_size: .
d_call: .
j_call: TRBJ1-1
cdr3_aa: CASSLSETIGAFF
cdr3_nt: TGTGCCAGCAGCTTAAGTGAGACCATAGGGGCTTTCTTT

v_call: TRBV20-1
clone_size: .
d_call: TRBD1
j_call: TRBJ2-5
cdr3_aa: CSARSGAGGGETQYF
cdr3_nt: TGCAGTGCTAGGAGTGGTGCAGGGGGCGGGGAGACCCAGTACTTC

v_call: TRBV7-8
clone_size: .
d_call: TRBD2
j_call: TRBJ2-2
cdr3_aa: CASSLAASGRARNTGELFF
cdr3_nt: TGTGCCAGCAGCTTAGCGGCTAGCGGGAGGGCCAGGAACACCGGGGAGCTGTTTTTT

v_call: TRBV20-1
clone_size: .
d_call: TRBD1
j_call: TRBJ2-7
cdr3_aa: CSARVQTGVEQYF
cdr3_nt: TGCAGTGCTAGAGTCCAAACAGGGGTCGAGCAGTACTTC

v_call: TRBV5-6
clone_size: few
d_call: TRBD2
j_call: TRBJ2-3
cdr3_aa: CASSFLQRDQYF
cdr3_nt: TGTGCCAGCAGCTTCCTACAGCGGGATCAGTATTTT

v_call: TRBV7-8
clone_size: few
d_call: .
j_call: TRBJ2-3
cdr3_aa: CASSLASGPRTDTQYF
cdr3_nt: TGTGCCAGCAGCTTAGCGAGCGGCCCTCGCACAGATACGCAGTATTTT

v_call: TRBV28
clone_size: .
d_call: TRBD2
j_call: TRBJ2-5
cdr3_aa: CASSPSLAGGWETQYF
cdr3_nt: TGTGCCAGCAGCCCTTCATTAGCGGGAGGTTGGGAGACCCAGTACTTC

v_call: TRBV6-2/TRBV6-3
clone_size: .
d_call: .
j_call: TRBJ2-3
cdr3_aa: CASSYSTLPPDTQYF
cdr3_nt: TGTGCCAGCAGTTACTCGACGCTCCCGCCAGATACGCAGTATTTT

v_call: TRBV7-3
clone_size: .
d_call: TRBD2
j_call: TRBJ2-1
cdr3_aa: CASSSTGEGLDEQFF
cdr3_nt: TGTGCCAGCAGCTCTACCGGGGAGGGCCTCGACGAGCAGTTCTTC

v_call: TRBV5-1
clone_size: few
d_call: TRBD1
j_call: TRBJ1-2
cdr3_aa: CASSLGGADGYTF
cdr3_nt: TGCGCCAGCAGCCTAGGGGGCGCCGATGGCTACACCTTC

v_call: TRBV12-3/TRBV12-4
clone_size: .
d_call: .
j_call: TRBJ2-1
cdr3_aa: CASRRFNEQFF
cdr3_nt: TGTGCCAGCAGAAGATTTAATGAGCAGTTCTTC

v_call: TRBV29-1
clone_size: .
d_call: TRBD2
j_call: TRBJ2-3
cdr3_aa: CSVAGTSGTDTQYF
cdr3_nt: TGCAGCGTCGCCGGGACTAGCGGCACAGATACGCAGTATTTT

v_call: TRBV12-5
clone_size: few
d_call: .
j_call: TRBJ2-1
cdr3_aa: CASGLLAHVDEQFF
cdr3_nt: TGTGCTAGTGGTTTACTAGCACACGTCGATGAGCAGTTCTTC

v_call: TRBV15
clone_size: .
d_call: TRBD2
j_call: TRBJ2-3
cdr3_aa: CATSPRGAVTDTQYF
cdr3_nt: TGTGCCACCAGCCCGCGGGGGGCGGTCACAGATACGCAGTATTTT

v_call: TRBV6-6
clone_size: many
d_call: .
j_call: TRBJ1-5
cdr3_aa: CASRGSNQPQHF
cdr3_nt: TGTGCCAGTAGGGGTAGCAATCAGCCCCAGCATTTT

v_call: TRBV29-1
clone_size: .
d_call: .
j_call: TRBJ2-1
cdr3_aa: CSYRGGGLPNEQFF
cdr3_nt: TGCAGCTATCGGGGAGGGGGACTACCGAATGAGCAGTTCTTC

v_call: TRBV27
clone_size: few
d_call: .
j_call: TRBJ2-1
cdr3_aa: CASSLRAGLSYNEQFF
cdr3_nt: TGTGCCAGCAGTTTAAGGGCAGGGCTCTCCTACAATGAGCAGTTCTTC

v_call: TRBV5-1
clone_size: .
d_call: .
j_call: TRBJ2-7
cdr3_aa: CASSLDSSTYEQYF
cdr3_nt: TGCGCCAGCAGCTTGGATTCCTCGACCTACGAGCAGTACTTC

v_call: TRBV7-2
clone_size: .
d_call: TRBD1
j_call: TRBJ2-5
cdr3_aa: CASSSSIRGQGAAQYF
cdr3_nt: TGTGCCAGCAGCTCCTCAATCAGGGGACAGGGGGCGGCCCAGTACTTC

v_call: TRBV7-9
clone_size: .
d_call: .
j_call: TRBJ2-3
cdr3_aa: CASSPRGTREGDTQYF
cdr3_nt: TGTGCCAGCAGCCCGCGAGGGACACGAGAAGGAGATACGCAGTATTTT

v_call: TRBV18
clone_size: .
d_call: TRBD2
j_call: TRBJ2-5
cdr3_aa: CASSPIAGTQETQYF
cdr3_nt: TGTGCCAGCTCACCAATAGCGGGAACCCAAGAGACCCAGTACTTC

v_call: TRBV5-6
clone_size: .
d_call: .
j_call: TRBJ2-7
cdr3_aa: CASSLKQWRRVGEQYF
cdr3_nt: TGTGCCAGCAGCTTGAAACAGTGGAGGAGGGTCGGCGAGCAGTACTTC

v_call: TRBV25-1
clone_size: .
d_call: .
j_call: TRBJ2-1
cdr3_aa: CASSEPSTYDNEQFF
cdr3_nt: TGTGCCAGCAGTGAGCCATCGACGTACGACAATGAGCAGTTCTTC

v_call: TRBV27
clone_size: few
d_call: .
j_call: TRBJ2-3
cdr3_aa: CASSLNGLIKTDTQYF
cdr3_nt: TGTGCCAGCAGTTTAAACGGGCTGATCAAAACAGATACGCAGTATTTT

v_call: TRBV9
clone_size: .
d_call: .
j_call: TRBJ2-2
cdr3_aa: CASSVVQGPTGELFF
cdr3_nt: TGTGCCAGCAGCGTAGTTCAGGGGCCGACCGGGGAGCTGTTTTTT

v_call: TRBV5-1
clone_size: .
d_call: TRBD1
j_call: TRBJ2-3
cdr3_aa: CASSLTGGTTDTQYF
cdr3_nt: TGCGCCAGCAGCCTCACAGGGGGTACCACAGATACGCAGTATTTT

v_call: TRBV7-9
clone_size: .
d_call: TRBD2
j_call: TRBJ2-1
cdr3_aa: CASTVPGGYNEQFF
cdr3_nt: TGTGCCAGCACCGTTCCGGGAGGCTACAATGAGCAGTTCTTC

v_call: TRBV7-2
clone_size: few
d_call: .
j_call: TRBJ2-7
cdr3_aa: CASSTDNLGEQYF
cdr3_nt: TGTGCCAGCAGCACTGACAACCTTGGTGAGCAGTACTTC

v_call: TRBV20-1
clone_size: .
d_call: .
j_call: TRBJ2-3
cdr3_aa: CSAFFQGLTDTQYF
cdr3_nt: TGCAGTGCTTTTTTCCAGGGGCTCACAGATACGCAGTATTTT

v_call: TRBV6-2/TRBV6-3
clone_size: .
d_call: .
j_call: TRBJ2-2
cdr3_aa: CASRRTAGELFF
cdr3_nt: TGTGCCAGCAGAAGGACAGCCGGGGAGCTGTTTTTT

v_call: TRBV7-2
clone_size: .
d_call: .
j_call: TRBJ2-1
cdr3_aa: CASSTQYYNEQFF
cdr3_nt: TGTGCCAGCAGCACCCAATACTACAATGAGCAGTTCTTC

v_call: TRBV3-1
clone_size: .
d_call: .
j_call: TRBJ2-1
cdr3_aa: CASSQDPPGGAGNSGFF
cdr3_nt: TGTGCCAGCAGCCAAGATCCCCCCGGGGGCGCAGGAAACTCGGGGTTCTTC

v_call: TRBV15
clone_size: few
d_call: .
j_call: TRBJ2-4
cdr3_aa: CATSMGPSYQYF
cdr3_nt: TGTGCCACCAGCATGGGGCCGAGTTATCAGTACTTC

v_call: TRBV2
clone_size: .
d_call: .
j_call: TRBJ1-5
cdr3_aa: CASSVAGWHQPQHF
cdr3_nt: TGTGCCAGCAGTGTGGCCGGGTGGCATCAGCCCCAGCATTTT

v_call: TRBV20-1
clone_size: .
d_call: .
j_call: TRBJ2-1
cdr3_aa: CSARHQNYEQFF
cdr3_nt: TGCAGTGCTAGACACCAGAACTATGAGCAGTTCTTC

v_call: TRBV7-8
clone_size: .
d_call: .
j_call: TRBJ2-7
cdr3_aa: CASSLGTSSYEQYF
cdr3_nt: TGTGCCAGCAGCTTGGGGACATCATCCTACGAGCAGTACTTC

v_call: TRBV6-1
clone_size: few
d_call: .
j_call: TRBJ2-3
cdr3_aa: CASISPGADTQYF
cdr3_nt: TGTGCCAGCATATCCCCGGGAGCAGATACGCAGTATTTT

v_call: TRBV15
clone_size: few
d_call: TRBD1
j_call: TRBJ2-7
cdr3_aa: CATSRDRGTYEQYF
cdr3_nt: TGTGCCACCAGTCGGGACAGGGGAACCTACGAGCAGTACTTC

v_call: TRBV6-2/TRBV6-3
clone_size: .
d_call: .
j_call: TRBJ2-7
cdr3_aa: CASRRLSRYEQYF
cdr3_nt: TGTGCCAGCAGGCGCCTTAGTCGTTACGAGCAGTACTTC

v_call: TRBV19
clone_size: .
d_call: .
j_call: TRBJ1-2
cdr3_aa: CASSIDAGTNYGYTF
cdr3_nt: TGTGCCAGTAGTATAGATGCAGGAACTAACTATGGCTACACCTTC

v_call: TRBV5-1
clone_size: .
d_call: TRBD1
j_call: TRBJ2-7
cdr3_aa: CASSFDRGSDEQYF
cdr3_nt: TGCGCCAGCAGCTTCGACAGGGGATCGGACGAGCAGTACTTC

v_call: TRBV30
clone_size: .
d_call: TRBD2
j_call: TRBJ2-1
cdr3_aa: CAWSVGLAGGNEQFF
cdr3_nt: TGTGCCTGGAGTGTTGGACTAGCGGGAGGCAATGAGCAGTTCTTC

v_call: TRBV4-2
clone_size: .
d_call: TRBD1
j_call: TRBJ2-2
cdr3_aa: CASSYDRGLGELFF
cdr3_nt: TGTGCCAGCAGCTACGACAGGGGGCTGGGGGAGCTGTTTTTT

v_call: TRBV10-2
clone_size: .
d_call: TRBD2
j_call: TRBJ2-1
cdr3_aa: CASSGPPPAGGSYNEQFF
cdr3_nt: TGCGCCAGCAGTGGACCCCCCCCAGCGGGAGGCTCCTACAATGAGCAGTTCTTC

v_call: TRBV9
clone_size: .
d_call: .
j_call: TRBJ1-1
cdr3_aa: CASSAKWGNTEAFF
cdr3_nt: TGTGCCAGCAGCGCGAAGTGGGGGAACACTGAAGCTTTCTTT

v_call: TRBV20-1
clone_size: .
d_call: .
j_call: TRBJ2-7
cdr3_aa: CSARDGSRREVPYEQYF
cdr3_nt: TGCAGTGCTAGAGATGGGTCAAGGAGGGAGGTTCCCTACGAGCAGTACTTC

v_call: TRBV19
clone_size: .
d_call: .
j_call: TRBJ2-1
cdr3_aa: CASSIGGANEQFF
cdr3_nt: TGTGCCAGTAGTATTGGGGGGGCGAATGAGCAGTTCTTC

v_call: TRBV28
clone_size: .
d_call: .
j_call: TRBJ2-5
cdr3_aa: CASSLASAGVETQYF
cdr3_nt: TGTGCCAGCAGTTTAGCCTCCGCAGGGGTGGAGACCCAGTACTTC